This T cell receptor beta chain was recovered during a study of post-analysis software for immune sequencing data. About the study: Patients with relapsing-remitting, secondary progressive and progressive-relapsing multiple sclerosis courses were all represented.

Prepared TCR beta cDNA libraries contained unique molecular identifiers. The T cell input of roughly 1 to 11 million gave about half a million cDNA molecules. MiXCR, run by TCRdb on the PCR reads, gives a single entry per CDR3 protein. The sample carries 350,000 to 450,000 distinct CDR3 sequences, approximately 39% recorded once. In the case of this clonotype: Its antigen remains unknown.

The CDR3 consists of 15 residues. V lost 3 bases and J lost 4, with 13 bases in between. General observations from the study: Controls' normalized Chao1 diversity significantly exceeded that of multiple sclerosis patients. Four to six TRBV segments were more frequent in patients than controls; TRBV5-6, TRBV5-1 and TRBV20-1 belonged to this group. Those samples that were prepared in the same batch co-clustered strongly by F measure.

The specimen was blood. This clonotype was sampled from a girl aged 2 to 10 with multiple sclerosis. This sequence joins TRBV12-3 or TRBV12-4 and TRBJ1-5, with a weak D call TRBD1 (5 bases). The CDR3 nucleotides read TGTGCCAGCAGTTTCCAGTCCGGGGCGAATCAGCCCCAGCATTTT. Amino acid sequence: CASSFQSGANQPQHF.